This T cell receptor (beta chain) emerged from a study of CD8+ T cells in alopecia areata. Study-wide points: Scalp samples also yield sequences of resident alphabeta T cells from normal skin. Lesional scalp, notably in alopecia totalis/universalis, had clonality above that of normal scalp. Both scalp clonality and the expanded CD8+ clones among the top 100 showed a significant decrease with tofacitinib.

As concerns this clone: Its cognate antigen is unknown.

Treatment specified: oral pan-JAK inhibitor, 5-10 mg twice daily. Reverse transcription of extracted RNA yielded cDNA, which provided the sequencing template. TCRdb keeps only in-frame clones here, not all; method: immunoSEQ multiplex PCR. This sample carries about 200,000 clones, over 45% of them seen once, and the ten largest clones take 5.5%. This CDR3 contains 14 residues. V lost 5 bases, J lost 7 bases, and 8 bases stayed unmatched. The germline V gene encodes CDR1 SGHRS and CDR2 YFSETQ. The rearrangement links TRBV5-1 to TRBJ2-2, with 7 bases matching TRBD1. Sample: CD4+ T cells sorted from blood, taken at week 24, from a patient treated with tofacitinib. This sequence originates from a human donor with alopecia areata. The CDR3 loop reads CASRGTESIGELFF. The CDR3 DNA reads as TGCGCCAGCAGGGGGACAGAATCTATCGGGGAGCTGTTTTTT.